This entry is about one T cell receptor beta chain. The antigen is not known. Researchers took blood at baseline, on cycle 4 day 1, and on cycle 7 day 1. The entry originates in a study of OX40 agonist ivuxolimab in advanced cancers. Germline lookup yields CDR1 SGHNT and CDR2 YYREEE (reference sequence). The CDR3 is 13 amino acids. The V gene lost 3 bases and the J gene lost 4 bases, with 9 bases spanning the gap. Method: immunoSEQ multiplex PCR; TCRdb's copy keeps in-frame clones and lacks some. The sample lists 8,500 to 9,000 clones, around 70% seen once, with roughly a quarter in the top ten. Overall study findings and caveats: Low normalized T-cell clonal expansion was also seen in some nonresponders. On average, CD8+ T cells had more expanded clones than CD4+.

Here the sequenced sample was CD4+ or CD8+ T cells sorted from blood, taken in a trial of the OX40 agonist ivuxolimab. This sequence originates from an adult with an advanced solid tumor such as melanoma, head and neck, liver or kidney cancer. The gene calls are TRBV5-4 and TRBJ2-3; no definite D call. The CDR3: CASSSSGADTQYF. The CDR3 DNA reads TGTGCCAGCAGCTCCTCGGGTGCAGATACGCAGTATTTT.